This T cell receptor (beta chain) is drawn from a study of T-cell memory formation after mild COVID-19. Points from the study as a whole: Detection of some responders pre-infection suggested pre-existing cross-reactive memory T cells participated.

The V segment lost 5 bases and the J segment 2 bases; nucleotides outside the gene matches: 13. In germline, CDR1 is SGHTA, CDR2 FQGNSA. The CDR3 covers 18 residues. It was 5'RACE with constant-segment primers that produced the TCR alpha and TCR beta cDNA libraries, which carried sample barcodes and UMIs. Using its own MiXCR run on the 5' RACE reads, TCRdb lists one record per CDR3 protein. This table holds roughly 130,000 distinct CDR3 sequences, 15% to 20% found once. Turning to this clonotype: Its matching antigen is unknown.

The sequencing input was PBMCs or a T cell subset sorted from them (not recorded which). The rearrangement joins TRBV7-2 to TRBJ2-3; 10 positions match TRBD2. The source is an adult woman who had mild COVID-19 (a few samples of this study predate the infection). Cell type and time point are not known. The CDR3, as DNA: TGTGCCAGCAGCCCACAGGGAGCCGGACTAGCGGACACAGATACGCAGTATTTT. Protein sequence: CASSPQGAGLADTDTQYF.